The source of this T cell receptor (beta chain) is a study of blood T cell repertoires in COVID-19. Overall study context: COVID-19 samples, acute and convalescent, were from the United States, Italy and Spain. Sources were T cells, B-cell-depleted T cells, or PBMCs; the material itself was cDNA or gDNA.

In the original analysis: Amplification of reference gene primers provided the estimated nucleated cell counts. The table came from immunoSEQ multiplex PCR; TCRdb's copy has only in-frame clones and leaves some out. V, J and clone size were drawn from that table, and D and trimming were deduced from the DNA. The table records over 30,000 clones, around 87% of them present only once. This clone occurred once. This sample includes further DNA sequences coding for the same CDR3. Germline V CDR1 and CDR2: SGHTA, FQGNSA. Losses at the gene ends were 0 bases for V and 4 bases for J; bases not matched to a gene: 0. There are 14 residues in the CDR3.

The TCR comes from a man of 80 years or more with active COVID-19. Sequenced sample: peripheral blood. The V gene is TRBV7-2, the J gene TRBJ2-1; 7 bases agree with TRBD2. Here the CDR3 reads CASSLAGGYNEQFF. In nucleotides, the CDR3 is TGTGCCAGCAGCTTAGCGGGGGGGTACAATGAGCAGTTCTTC.